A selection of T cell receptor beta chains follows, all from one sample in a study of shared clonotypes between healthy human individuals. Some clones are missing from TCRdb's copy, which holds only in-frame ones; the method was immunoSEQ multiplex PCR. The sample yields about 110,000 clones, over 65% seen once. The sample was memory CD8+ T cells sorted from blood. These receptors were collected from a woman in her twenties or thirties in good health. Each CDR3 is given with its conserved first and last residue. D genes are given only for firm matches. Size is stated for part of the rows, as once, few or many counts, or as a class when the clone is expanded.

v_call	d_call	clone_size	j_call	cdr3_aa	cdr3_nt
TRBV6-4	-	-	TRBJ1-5	CASSPNQPQHF	TGTGCCAGCAGTCCTAATCAGCCCCAGCATTTT
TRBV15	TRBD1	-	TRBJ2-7	CATSRDRGRSGEQYF	TGTGCCACCAGCAGAGATAGGGGGCGGTCGGGGGAGCAGTACTTC
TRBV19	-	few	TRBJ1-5	CASSIWGTSNQPQHF	TGTGCCAGTAGTATCTGGGGGACCTCCAATCAGCCCCAGCATTTT
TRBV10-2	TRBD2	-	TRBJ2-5	CASSESQAGGETQYF	TGCGCCAGCAGTGAGTCTCAAGCGGGAGGTGAGACCCAGTACTTC
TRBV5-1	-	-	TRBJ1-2	CASSYLQGPNYGYTF	TGCGCCAGCAGCTACCTACAGGGCCCCAACTATGGCTACACCTTC
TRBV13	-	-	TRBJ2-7	CASSLVSSGGVYYEQYF	TGTGCCAGCAGCTTAGTTTCGTCTGGCGGGGTATACTACGAGCAGTACTTC
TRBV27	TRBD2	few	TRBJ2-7	CASSLFVSGTYEQYF	TGTGCCAGCAGTTTGTTCGTGAGCGGGACCTACGAGCAGTACTTC
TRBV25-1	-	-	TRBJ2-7	CASSSTDSYEQYF	TGTGCCAGCAGCTCGACAGACTCCTACGAGCAGTACTTC
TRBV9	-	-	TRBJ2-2	CASSLGGVGTGELFF	TGTGCCAGCAGCCTGGGCGGGGTCGGCACCGGGGAGCTGTTTTTT
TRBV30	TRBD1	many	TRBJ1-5	CACLKGQGAERRWDQPQHF	TGTGCCTGTTTGAAGGGACAGGGGGCTGAAAGAAGGTGGGATCAGCCCCAGCATTTT
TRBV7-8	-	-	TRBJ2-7	CASSLEGGGTYEQYF	TGTGCCAGCAGCTTAGAAGGCGGAGGGACCTACGAGCAGTACTTC
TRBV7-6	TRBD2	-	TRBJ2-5	CASSLTGGLETQYF	TGTGCCAGCAGCTTAACGGGAGGACTAGAGACCCAGTACTTC
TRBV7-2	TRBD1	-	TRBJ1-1	CASSLRTGGDTEAFF	TGTGCCAGCAGCTTACGGACAGGGGGTGACACTGAAGCTTTCTTT
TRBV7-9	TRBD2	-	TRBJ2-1	CASSLQSGTYNEQFF	TGTGCCAGCAGCTTACAGAGCGGGACTTACAATGAGCAGTTCTTC
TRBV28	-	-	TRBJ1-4	CASSLGGSWDMLATNEKLFF	TGTGCCAGCAGTTTAGGAGGGTCTTGGGACATGCTTGCAACTAATGAAAAACTGTTTTTT
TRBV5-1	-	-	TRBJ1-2	CASSPRVGGYTF	TGCGCCAGCAGCCCACGAGTTGGCGGCTACACCTTC
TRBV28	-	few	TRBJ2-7	CVGRGLEQYF	TGTGTCGGGCGGGGGCTCGAGCAGTACTTC
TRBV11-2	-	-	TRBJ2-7	CASSLDMGSQQYF	TGTGCCAGCAGCTTAGATATGGGGTCTCAGCAGTACTTC
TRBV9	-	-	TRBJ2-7	CASSLGPSHEQYF	TGTGCCAGCAGCCTCGGGCCATCCCACGAGCAGTACTTC
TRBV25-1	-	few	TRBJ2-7	CASSDLGREQYF	TGTGCCAGCAGTGATCTAGGACGTGAGCAGTACTTC
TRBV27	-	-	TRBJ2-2	CASSLSGRLNTGELFF	TGTGCCAGCAGTTTATCAGGCAGACTGAACACCGGGGAGCTGTTTTTT
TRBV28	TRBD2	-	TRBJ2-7	CASSFGGREQYF	TGTGCCAGCAGTTTTGGCGGGAGGGAGCAGTACTTC
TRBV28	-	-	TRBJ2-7	CASSQDGADAPYEQYF	TGTGCCAGCAGCCAAGATGGGGCCGACGCCCCCTACGAGCAGTACTTC
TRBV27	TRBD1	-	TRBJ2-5	CASRYRRDSDQETQYF	TGTGCCAGCAGATACCGTAGGGACAGCGATCAAGAGACCCAGTACTTC
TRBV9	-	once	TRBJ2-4	CASSVAERGDKNIQYF	TGTGCCAGCAGCGTGGCCGAGCGAGGGGACAAAAACATTCAGTACTTC
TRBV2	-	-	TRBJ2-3	CASIVGLRTDTQYF	TGTGCCAGCATCGTGGGACTCCGCACAGATACGCAGTATTTT
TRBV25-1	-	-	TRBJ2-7	CASSDYGYEQYF	TGTGCCAGCAGTGATTACGGCTACGAGCAGTACTTC
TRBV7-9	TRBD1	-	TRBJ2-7	CASSLGGQGSEQYF	TGTGCCAGCAGCTTAGGGGGACAGGGATCCGAGCAGTACTTC
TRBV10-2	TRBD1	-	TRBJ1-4	CASRGQINEKLFF	TGCGCCAGCAGGGGACAGATTAATGAAAAACTGTTTTTT
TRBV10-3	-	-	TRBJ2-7	CAISGRDIDPEQYF	TGTGCCATCAGTGGCCGGGACATTGATCCCGAGCAGTACTTC
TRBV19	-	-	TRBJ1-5	CASSILSTAINQPQHF	TGTGCCAGTAGTATTCTTTCGACAGCCATCAATCAGCCCCAGCATTTT
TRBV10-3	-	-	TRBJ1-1	CATRDREMNTEAFF	TGTGCCACCCGGGACCGGGAGATGAACACTGAAGCTTTCTTT
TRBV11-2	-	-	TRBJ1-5	CASSPYLSNQPQHF	TGTGCCAGCAGCCCTTACCTTAGCAATCAGCCCCAGCATTTT
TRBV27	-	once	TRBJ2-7	CASSSRDTPYEQYF	TGTGCCAGCAGTTCACGGGACACCCCCTACGAGCAGTACTTC
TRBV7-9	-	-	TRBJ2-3	CASSFAPADTDTQYF	TGTGCCAGCAGCTTCGCACCAGCGGATACAGATACGCAGTATTTT
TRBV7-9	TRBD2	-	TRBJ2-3	CASSSTAGLAGEDTQYF	TGTGCCAGCAGCTCCACCGCGGGACTAGCGGGAGAAGATACGCAGTATTTT
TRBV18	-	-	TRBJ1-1	CASSPPARGNTEAFF	TGTGCCAGCTCACCACCGGCGAGAGGGAACACTGAAGCTTTCTTT
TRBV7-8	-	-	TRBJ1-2	CASSLNRENYGYTF	TGTGCCAGCAGCTTGAACAGGGAGAACTATGGCTACACCTTC
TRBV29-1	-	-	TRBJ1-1	CSVVPPEGTEAFF	TGCAGCGTTGTTCCCCCGGAAGGGACTGAAGCTTTCTTT
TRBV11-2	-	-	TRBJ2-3	CASSLDSGTGLFTDTQYF	TGTGCCAGCAGCTTGGATTCGGGAACCGGTCTTTTCACAGATACGCAGTATTTT
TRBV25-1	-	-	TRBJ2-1	CASSALVGASYNEQFF	TGTGCCAGCAGCGCCCTTGTGGGAGCCTCCTACAATGAGCAGTTCTTC
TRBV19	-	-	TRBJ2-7	CASSLRTDPIYEQYF	TGTGCCAGTAGCTTACGGACAGACCCCATCTACGAGCAGTACTTC
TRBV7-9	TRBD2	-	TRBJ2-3	CASSKARLAENTDTQYF	TGTGCCAGCAGCAAAGCCCGGCTAGCGGAAAACACAGATACGCAGTATTTT
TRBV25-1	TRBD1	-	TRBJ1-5	CASSGNRGDQPQHF	TGTGCCAGCAGTGGGAACAGGGGTGATCAGCCCCAGCATTTT
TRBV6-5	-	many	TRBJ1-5	CASSYSAGFNQPQHF	TGTGCCAGCAGTTACTCGGCAGGATTCAATCAGCCCCAGCATTTT
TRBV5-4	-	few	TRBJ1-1	CASSLLAGTTDLAFF	TGTGCCAGCAGCCTGCTGGCGGGGACAACGGATTTGGCTTTCTTT
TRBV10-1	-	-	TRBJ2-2	CASSELNTGELFF	TGCGCCAGCAGTGAGTTGAACACCGGGGAGCTGTTTTTT
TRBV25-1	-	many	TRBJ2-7	CASSGSRDEQYF	TGTGCCAGCAGTGGGTCGAGAGACGAGCAGTACTTC
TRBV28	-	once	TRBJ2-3	CASSFGGGRGYTQYF	TGTGCCAGCAGTTTTGGGGGCGGACGGGGATATACGCAGTATTTT
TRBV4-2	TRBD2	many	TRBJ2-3	CASSPTSGHTDTQYF	TGTGCCAGCAGTCCGACTAGCGGTCACACAGATACGCAGTATTTT
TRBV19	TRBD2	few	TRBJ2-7	CANPGLPITYEQYF	TGTGCCAACCCGGGACTACCGATAACCTACGAGCAGTACTTC